Detailed here is one TCR beta chain. Its antigen remains unknown. With 2 bases removed from V and 1 base from J, the gap between germline ends came to 12 bases. Per germline, CDR1 SGHRS and CDR2 YFSETQ. The CDR3 is 15 amino acids. The data are from a study of cytomegalovirus exposure and HLA in healthy donors. Study-level background: Tens of millions of unique TCRs from HLA-typed donors made up an early data release. Study-wide points: In a later analysis, a missense DCLRE1C variant was linked to TCR beta V- and J-gene trimming. Some V segments could not be told apart, so they were left out, TRBV6-2 and TRBV6-3 among them. In a later analysis, a genetic analysis reported fewer productive-TCR N-insertions in an Asian-associated ancestry cluster than the cohort average.

It was with 60 Vbeta and 13 Jbeta primers that the PCR ran. Assay: immunoSEQ multiplex PCR; the TCRdb copy retains only in-frame clones and omits some. Counted here are under 200,000 clones, roughly 90% occurring once; the ten biggest clones make up around 0.3%. This chain uses TRBV5-1 with TRBJ1-1; D may be TRBD1 (5 bases). The TCR originated in a woman aged 25 to 45 in good health and CMV-seronegative. The specimen sequenced was PBMCs. The CDR3 bases are TGCGCCAGCAGCTTTACGGGACTGGGGAACACTGAAGCTTTCTTT. This encodes CASSFTGLGNTEAFF.